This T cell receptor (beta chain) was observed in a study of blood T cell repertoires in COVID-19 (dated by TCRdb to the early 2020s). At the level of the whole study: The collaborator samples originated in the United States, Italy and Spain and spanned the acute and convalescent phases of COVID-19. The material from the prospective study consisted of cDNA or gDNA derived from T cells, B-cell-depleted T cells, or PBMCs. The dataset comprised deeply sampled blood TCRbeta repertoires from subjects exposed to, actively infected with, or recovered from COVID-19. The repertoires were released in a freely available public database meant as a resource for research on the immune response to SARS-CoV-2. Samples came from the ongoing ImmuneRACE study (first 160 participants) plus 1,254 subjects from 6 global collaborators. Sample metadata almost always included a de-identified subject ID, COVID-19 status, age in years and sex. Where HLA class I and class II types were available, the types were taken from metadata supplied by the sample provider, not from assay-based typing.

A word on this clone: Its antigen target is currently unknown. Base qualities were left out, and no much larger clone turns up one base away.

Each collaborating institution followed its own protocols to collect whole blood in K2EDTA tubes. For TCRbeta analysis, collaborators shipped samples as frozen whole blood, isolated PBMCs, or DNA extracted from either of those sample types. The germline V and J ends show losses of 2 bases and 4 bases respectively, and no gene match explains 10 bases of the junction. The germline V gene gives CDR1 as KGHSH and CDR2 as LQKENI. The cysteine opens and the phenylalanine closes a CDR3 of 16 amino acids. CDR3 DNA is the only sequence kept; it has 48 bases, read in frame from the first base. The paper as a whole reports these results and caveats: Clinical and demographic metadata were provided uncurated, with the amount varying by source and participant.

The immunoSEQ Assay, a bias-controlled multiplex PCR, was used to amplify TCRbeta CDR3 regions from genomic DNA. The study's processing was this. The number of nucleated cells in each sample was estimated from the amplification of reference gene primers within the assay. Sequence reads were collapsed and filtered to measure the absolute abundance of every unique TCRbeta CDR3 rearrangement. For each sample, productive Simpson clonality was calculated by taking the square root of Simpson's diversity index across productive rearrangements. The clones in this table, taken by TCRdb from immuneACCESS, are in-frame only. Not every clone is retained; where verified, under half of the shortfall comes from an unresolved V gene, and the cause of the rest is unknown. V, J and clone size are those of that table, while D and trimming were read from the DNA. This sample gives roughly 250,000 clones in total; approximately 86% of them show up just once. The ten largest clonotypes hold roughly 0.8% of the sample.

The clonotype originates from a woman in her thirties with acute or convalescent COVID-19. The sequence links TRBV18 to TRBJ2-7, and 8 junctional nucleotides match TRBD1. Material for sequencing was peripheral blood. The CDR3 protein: CASSPVQGAKGYEQYF. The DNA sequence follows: TGTGCCAGCTCACCAGTCCAGGGGGCAAAGGGTTACGAGCAGTACTTC. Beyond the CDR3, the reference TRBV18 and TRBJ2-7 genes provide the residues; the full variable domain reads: NAGVMQNPRHLVRRRGQEARLRCSPMKGHSHVYWYRQLPEEGLKFMVYLQKENIIDESGMPKERFSAEFPKEGPSILRIQQVVRGDSAAYFCASSPVQGAKGYEQYFGPGTRLTVT.